Listed below are T cell receptor beta chains from one sample, sequenced in a study of T cell changes during pregnancy in multiple sclerosis. Profiling relied on immunoSEQ multiplex PCR, and the TCRdb table lists in-frame clones only, not all of them. The repertoire holds 30,000 to 40,000 clones, roughly 91% seen once, with 6% to 7.5% in the top ten. Sequenced material: CD8+ T cells from peripheral blood mononuclear cells, taken in the third trimester of pregnancy. All receptors derive from a female donor with multiple sclerosis, enrolled in a pregnancy study. Each CDR3 is given with its conserved first and last residue. A D gene is named only where the DNA matches it firmly. Clone size is given for some rows only: seen once, a few or many times, or a class if the clone is expanded.

D gene: .
clone size: .
V gene: TRBV10-3
J gene: TRBJ1-3
CDR3 protein: CAISQTKSGNTIYF
CDR3 DNA: TGTGCCATCAGCCAGACAAAATCTGGAAACACCATATATTTT

D gene: .
clone size: .
V gene: TRBV6-5
J gene: TRBJ1-4
CDR3 protein: CASSYSWGHAEKLFF
CDR3 DNA: TGTGCCAGCAGTTACTCCTGGGGACACGCGGAAAAACTGTTTTTT

D gene: .
clone size: .
V gene: TRBV5-1
J gene: TRBJ1-2
CDR3 protein: CASRHGQKMYGYTF
CDR3 DNA: TGCGCCAGCAGACATGGACAAAAGATGTACGGCTACACCTTC

D gene: TRBD1
clone size: .
V gene: TRBV15
J gene: TRBJ2-1
CDR3 protein: CATSSYRTGGPSDNEQFF
CDR3 DNA: TGTGCCACCAGCAGTTACAGGACAGGGGGCCCATCTGACAATGAGCAGTTCTTC

D gene: TRBD1
clone size: .
V gene: TRBV7-6
J gene: TRBJ2-1
CDR3 protein: CASSPRRTGEQFF
CDR3 DNA: TGTGCCAGCAGCCCCAGACGGACAGGTGAGCAGTTCTTC

D gene: TRBD1
clone size: few
V gene: TRBV7-8
J gene: TRBJ2-1
CDR3 protein: CASSLILDRASYNEQFF
CDR3 DNA: TGTGCCAGCAGCCTAATATTGGACAGGGCCTCCTACAATGAGCAGTTCTTC

D gene: .
clone size: .
V gene: TRBV5-6
J gene: TRBJ1-2
CDR3 protein: CASSLGGWGYTF
CDR3 DNA: TGTGCCAGCAGCTTGGGGGGCTGGGGCTACACCTTC

D gene: .
clone size: .
V gene: TRBV19
J gene: TRBJ1-4
CDR3 protein: CASTTRAGNEKLFF
CDR3 DNA: TGTGCCAGTACCACCAGGGCTGGTAATGAAAAACTGTTTTTT

D gene: .
clone size: once
V gene: TRBV5-1
J gene: TRBJ2-5
CDR3 protein: CASSQDRIGTQYF
CDR3 DNA: TGCGCCAGCAGCCAAGACAGGATCGGGACCCAGTACTTC

D gene: .
clone size: .
V gene: TRBV7-9
J gene: TRBJ2-5
CDR3 protein: CASSFGGRETQYF
CDR3 DNA: TGTGCCAGCAGCTTCGGGGGGCGAGAGACCCAGTACTTC